This TCR beta chain was captured in a study of PD-1 blockade in classical Hodgkin lymphoma. Here immunoSEQ multiplex PCR was the method, and the copy in TCRdb shows in-frame clones only, minus some. This sample has 99,000 or so clones, with roughly 87% found just once. About this clone: Its cognate antigen is unknown.

This CDR3 contains 14 residues. Germline CDR1 and CDR2: SGHRS and YFSETQ. V shed 4 bases and J 5 bases; nucleotides not matched to a gene: 7. Described time point: cycle 4 day 1 (C4D1), after more than 5 weeks of nivolumab. In every patient, relapse followed autologous stem cell transplantation, while exposure to brentuximab vedotin differed. The study, taken as a whole, reports: When nivolumab was started under 1 year after ASCT, patients were excluded. Compared with healthy donors, newly diagnosed patients reportedly showed lower baseline TCR diversity. By cycle point C4D1, TCR diversity had risen significantly in CD4+ cells (but not CD8+ cells).

The source material was peripheral blood mononuclear cells (PBMCs), sampled before the fourth cycle of nivolumab. The chain has TRBV5-1 and TRBJ2-7; 9 positions match TRBD2. This receptor was obtained from a human donor with classical Hodgkin lymphoma. The DNA of the CDR3 is TGCGCCAGCAGCGGTAGCGGGAGTCTACACGAGCAGTACTTC. Translated: CASSGSGSLHEQYF.